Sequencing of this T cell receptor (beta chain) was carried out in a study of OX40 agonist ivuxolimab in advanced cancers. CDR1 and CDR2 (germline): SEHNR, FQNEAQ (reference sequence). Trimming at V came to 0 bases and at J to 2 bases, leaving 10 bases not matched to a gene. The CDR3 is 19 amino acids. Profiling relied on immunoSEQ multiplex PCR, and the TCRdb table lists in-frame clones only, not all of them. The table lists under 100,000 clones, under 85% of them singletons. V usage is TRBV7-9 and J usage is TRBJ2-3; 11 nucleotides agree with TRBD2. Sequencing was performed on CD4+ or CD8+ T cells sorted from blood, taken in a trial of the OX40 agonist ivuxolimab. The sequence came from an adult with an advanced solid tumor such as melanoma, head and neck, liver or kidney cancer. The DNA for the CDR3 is TGTGCCAGCAGCTTAGCACGAGGGCTAGCGGGGGGAATCACAGATACGCAGTATTTT. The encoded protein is CASSLARGLAGGITDTQYF.